Listed below are T cell receptor beta chains from one sample, sequenced in a study of cytomegalovirus exposure and HLA in healthy donors. Sequencing used immunoSEQ multiplex PCR; TCRdb keeps in-frame clones, though not all of them. The sample lists about 160,000 clones, approximately 78% occurring once. The sequencing input was PBMCs. Source of these receptors: a girl aged 2 to 9 in good health and CMV-seropositive. Both conserved end residues are part of each CDR3. Fields, in order: V gene, J gene, D gene, clone size, CDR3 DNA, CDR3 protein. The D gene is left open where the match is weak. Where a row states a size, it is once, few, many or the class of an expanded clone; other rows omit it.

>TRBV21-1|TRBJ2-7|-|-
TGTGCCAGCAGCAGACGGGGACAGGGGTCCCACGAGCAGTACTTC
CASSRRGQGSHEQYF
>TRBV25-1|TRBJ1-5|-|-
TGTGCCAGCAGCGAACAGGGAGGGAGCAATCAGCCCCAGCATTTT
CASSEQGGSNQPQHF
>TRBV28|TRBJ1-2|-|once
TGTGCCAGCAGTTCCGGAGGGGTAAATGGCTACACCTTC
CASSSGGVNGYTF
>TRBV2|TRBJ2-4|-|-
TGTGCCAGCAGTGGGATTAGCGGAAACATTCAGTACTTC
CASSGISGNIQYF
>TRBV28|TRBJ2-5|-|-
TGTGCCAGCAGCCGAGACAGGCGACGGAGGGAGACCCAGTACTTC
CASSRDRRRRETQYF
>TRBV5-4|TRBJ2-7|TRBD1|-
TGTGCCAGCGGCTTGACAGGGTCCTACGAGCAGTACTTC
CASGLTGSYEQYF
>TRBV27|TRBJ1-5|TRBD1|-
TGTGCCAGCAGTACACACTACCGGGACAGGGGTGCCCTCAATCAGCCCCAGCATTTT
CASSTHYRDRGALNQPQHF
>TRBV28|TRBJ2-7|-|-
TGTGCCAGCAGTTTATCAGGGCCCCTTCTCTACGAGCAGTACTTC
CASSLSGPLLYEQYF
>TRBV11-3|TRBJ2-5|-|-
TGTGCCAGCAGCTCATCCGGGATGGAGACCCAGTACTTC
CASSSSGMETQYF
>TRBV6-1|TRBJ2-1|-|-
TGTGCCAGCAGTGCCCCAAGCGTCCCGGTAGTCAATGAGCAGTTCTTC
CASSAPSVPVVNEQFF
>TRBV7-9|TRBJ2-5|-|-
TGTGCCAGCAGCTATAGCGGAAAAGAGACCCAGTACTTC
CASSYSGKETQYF
>TRBV5-1|TRBJ2-5|TRBD2|-
TGCGCCAGCAGCTTGGGAGGAGCGGGAGGGCCGATTTTGGAGACCCAGTACTTC
CASSLGGAGGPILETQYF
>TRBV30|TRBJ1-1|-|-
TGTGCCTGGAGTGTAGCGGGGGGCTATGAAGCTTTCTTT
CAWSVAGGYEAFF
>TRBV4-1|TRBJ2-7|-|-
TGCGCCAGCAGCCAAGCTGCGGGTACCTACGAGCAGTACTTC
CASSQAAGTYEQYF
>TRBV7-9|TRBJ2-5|TRBD2|-
TGTGCCAGCAGCGCCAAGGGGACCCGGGGGGGAGAGCAGTACTTC
CASSAKGTRGGEQYF
>TRBV5-6|TRBJ1-2|-|-
TGTGCCAGCAGCCCGAATGGGGGGGACAACTATGGCTACACCTTC
CASSPNGGDNYGYTF
>TRBV11-2|TRBJ1-5|-|-
TGTGCCAGCAGCGTGGATCAGGGTGTTAGCAATCAGCCCCAGCATTTT
CASSVDQGVSNQPQHF
>TRBV30|TRBJ1-2|TRBD1|-
TGTGCCTGTCGACAGGGTTGGGGCTACACCTTC
CACRQGWGYTF
>TRBV7-2|TRBJ2-2|-|-
TGTGCCAGCAGCTACCCTCGGAAGGGAGTAACCACCGGGGAGCTGTTTTTT
CASSYPRKGVTTGELFF
>TRBV27|TRBJ2-7|TRBD1|-
TGTGCCAGCAGTAGGGGACAGCTGACCTACGAGCAGTACTTC
CASSRGQLTYEQYF
>TRBV6-5|TRBJ2-7|-|few
TGTGCCAGCAGTTACTACGCGGGGGCAGCTTACGAGCAGTACTTC
CASSYYAGAAYEQYF
>TRBV7-8|TRBJ2-5|TRBD1|-
TGTGCCAGCAGCTCAGCCTACAGGGGCGAGACCCAGTACTTC
CASSSAYRGETQYF
>TRBV13|TRBJ1-1|-|-
TGTGCCAGCAGCTTAGTAGGTCTAGGTATGAACACTGAAGCTTTCTTT
CASSLVGLGMNTEAFF
>TRBV5-1|TRBJ2-7|-|-
TGCGCCAGCAGCCAGGGAACAGGGACCCTCTACGAGCAGTACTTC
CASSQGTGTLYEQYF
>TRBV30|TRBJ1-1|-|-
TGTGCCTGGGTACCCGGGACTCTGAACACTGAAGCTTTCTTT
CAWVPGTLNTEAFF
>TRBV5-1|TRBJ1-1|TRBD1|-
TGCGCCAGCAGCTTGTACGGACAGGGGGCGCGGGCTGAAGCTTTCTTT
CASSLYGQGARAEAFF
>TRBV2|TRBJ2-5|TRBD1|once
TGTGCCAGCAGTGCCCCAGGGGGCCGAGGGGTTAGAGAGACCCAGTACTTC
CASSAPGGRGVRETQYF
>TRBV6-1|TRBJ2-1|-|once
TGTGCCAGCAGTGAAGGGGTTTTGCTAGGCAATGAGCAGTTCTTC
CASSEGVLLGNEQFF
>TRBV25-1|TRBJ2-5|TRBD1|-
TGTGCCAGCAGTGAAGCCGGGACAGAAGAGACCCAGTACTTC
CASSEAGTEETQYF
>TRBV12-2|TRBJ2-3|-|few
TGTGCAAGTCGCTTATTCGGACCGGGACAGGGCCGAACAGATACGCAGTATTTT
CASRLFGPGQGRTDTQYF
>TRBV4-1|TRBJ2-7|TRBD2|few
TGCGCCAGCAGCCTCGCGGGAGTTGGGTACGAGCAGTACTTC
CASSLAGVGYEQYF
>TRBV7-8|TRBJ1-3|-|few
TGTGCCAGCAGCTTAGGGCTGCAGGTATCAGGAAACACCATATATTTT
CASSLGLQVSGNTIYF
>TRBV29-1|TRBJ2-1|-|-
TGCAGCGTTTCAGGCTACAATGAGCAGTTCTTC
CSVSGYNEQFF